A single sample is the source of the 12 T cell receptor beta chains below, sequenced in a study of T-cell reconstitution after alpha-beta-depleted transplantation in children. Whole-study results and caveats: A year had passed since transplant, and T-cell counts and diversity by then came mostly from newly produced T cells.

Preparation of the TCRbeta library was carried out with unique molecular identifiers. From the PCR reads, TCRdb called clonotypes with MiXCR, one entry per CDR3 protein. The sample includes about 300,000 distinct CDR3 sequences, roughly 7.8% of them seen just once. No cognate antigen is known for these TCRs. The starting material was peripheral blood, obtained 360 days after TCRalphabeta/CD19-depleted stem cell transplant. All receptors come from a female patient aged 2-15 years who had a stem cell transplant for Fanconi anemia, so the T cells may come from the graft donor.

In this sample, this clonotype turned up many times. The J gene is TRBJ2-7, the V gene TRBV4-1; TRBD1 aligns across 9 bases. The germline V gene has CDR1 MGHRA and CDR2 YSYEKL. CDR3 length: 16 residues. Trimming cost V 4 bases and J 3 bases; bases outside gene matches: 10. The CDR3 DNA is TGCGCCAGCAGCCTGGGAACAGGGGGCCTATACTACGAGCAGTACTTC. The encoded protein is CASSLGTGGLYYEQYF.

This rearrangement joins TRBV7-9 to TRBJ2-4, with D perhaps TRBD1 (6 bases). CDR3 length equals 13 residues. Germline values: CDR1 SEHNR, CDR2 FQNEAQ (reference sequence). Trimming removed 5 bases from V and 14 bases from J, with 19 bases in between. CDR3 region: CASSPDTGLSKYF. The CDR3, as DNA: TGTGCCAGCAGCCCGGACACAGGGCTATCGAAGTACTTC.

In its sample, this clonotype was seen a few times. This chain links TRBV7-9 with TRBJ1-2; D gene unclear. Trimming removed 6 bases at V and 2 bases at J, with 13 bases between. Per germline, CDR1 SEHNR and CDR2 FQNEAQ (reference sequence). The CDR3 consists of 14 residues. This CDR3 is CASSLSEANYGYTF. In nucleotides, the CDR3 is TGTGCCAGCAGTTTAAGTGAGGCAAACTATGGCTACACCTTC.

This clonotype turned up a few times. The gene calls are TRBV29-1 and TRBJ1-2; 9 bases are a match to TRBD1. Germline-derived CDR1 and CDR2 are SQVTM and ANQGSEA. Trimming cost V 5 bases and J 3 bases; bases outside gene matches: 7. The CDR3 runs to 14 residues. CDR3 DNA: TGCAGCGTTCCCGACAGGGGGATTGACTATGGCTACACCTTC. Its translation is CSVPDRGIDYGYTF. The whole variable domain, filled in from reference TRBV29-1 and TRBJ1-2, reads SAVISQKPSRDICQRGTSLTIQCQVDSQVTMMFWYRQQPGQSLTLIATANQGSEATYESGFVIDKFPISRPNLTFSTLTVSNMSPEDSSIYLCSVPDRGIDYGYTFGSGTRLTVV.

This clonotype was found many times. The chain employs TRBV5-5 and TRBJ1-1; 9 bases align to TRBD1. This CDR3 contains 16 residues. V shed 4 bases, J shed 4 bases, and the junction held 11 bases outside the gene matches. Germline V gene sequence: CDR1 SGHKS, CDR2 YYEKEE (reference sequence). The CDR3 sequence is CASSLSGTGWVTEAFF. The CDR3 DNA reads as TGTGCCAGCAGCCTGTCCGGGACAGGGTGGGTCACTGAAGCTTTCTTT.

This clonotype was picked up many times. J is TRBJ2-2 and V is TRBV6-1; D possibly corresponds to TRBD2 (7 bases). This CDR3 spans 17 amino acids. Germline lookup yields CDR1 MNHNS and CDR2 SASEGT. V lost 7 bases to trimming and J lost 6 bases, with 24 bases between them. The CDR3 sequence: CASTQDEDGGQAGELFF. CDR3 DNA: TGTGCCAGCACTCAAGATGAGGACGGGGGGCAGGCCGGGGAGCTGTTTTTT.

CDR3 loop: CASSLRQGIYYEQYF. CDR3 nucleotide sequence: TGCGCCAGCAGCCTCAGACAGGGAATTTACTACGAGCAGTACTTC. The V gene is TRBV5-1, the J gene TRBJ2-7; TRBD1 aligns across 7 bases. V shed 4 bases and J 3 bases; nucleotides not matched to a gene: 10. Germline V gene sequence: CDR1 SGHRS, CDR2 YFSETQ. The CDR3 runs 15 residues.

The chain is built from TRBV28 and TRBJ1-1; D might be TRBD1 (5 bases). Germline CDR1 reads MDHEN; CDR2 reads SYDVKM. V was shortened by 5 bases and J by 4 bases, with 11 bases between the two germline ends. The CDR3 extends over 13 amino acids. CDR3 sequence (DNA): TGTGCCAGCAGTGGGAGGGGTTTCACTGAAGCTTTCTTT. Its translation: CASSGRGFTEAFF.

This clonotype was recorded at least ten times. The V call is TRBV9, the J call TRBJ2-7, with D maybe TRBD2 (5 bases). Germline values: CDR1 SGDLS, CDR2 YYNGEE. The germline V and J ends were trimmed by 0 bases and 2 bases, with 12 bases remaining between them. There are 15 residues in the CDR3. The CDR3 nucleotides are TGTGCCAGCAGCGTAGGCAGCGGTCTTCCCTACGAGCAGTACTTC. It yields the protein CASSVGSGLPYEQYF.

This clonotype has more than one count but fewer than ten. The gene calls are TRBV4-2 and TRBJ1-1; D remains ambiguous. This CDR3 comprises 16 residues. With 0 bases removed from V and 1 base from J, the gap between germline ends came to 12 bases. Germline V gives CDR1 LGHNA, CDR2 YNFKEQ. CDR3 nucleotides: TGTGCCAGCAGCCAAGATTGGAGCAGGCCGAACACTGAAGCTTTCTTT. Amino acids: CASSQDWSRPNTEAFF.

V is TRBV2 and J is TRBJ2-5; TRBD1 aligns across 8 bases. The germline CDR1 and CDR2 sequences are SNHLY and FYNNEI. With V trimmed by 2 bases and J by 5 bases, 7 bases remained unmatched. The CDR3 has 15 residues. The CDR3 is CASSESRGLWETQYF. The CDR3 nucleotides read TGTGCCAGCAGTGAAAGCAGGGGGCTCTGGGAGACCCAGTACTTC.

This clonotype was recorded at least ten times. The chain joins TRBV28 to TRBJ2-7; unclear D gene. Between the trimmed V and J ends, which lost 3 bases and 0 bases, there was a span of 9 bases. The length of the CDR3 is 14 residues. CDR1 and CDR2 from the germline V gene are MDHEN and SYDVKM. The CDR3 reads CASSFRYRSYEQYF. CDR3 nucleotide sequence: TGTGCCAGCAGTTTCCGCTACCGCTCCTACGAGCAGTACTTC.